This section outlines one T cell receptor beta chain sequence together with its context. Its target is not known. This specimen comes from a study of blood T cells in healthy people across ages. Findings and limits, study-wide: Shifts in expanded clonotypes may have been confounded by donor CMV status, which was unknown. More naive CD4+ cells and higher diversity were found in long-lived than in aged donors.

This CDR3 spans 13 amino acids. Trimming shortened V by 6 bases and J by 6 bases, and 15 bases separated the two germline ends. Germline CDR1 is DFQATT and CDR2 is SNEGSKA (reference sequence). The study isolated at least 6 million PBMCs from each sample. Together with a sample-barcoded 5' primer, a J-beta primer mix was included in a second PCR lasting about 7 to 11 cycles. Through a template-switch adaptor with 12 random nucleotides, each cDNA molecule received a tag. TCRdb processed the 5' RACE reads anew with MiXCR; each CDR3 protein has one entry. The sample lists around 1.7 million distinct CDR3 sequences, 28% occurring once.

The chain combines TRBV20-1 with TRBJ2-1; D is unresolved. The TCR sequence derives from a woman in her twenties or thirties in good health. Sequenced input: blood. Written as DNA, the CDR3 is TGCAGTGCCCCACCATCGATTTCCAATGAGCAGTTCTTC. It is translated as CSAPPSISNEQFF.